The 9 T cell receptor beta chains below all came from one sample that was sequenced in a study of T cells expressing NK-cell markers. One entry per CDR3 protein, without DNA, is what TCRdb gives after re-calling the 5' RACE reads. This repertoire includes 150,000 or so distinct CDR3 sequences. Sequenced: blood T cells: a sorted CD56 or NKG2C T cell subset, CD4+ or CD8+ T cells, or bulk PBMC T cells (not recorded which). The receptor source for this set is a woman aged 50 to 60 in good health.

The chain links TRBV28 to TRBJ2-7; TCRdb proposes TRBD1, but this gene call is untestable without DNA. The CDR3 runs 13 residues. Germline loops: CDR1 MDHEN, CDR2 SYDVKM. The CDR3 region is CASSLGDRVEQYF.

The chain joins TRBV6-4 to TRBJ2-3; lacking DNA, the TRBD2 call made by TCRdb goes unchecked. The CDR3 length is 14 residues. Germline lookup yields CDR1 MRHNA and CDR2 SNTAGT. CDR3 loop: CASSPSGVADTQYF.

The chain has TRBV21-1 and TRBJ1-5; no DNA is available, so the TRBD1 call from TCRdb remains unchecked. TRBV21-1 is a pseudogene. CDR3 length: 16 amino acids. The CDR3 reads CASSKPRDNSNQPQHF.

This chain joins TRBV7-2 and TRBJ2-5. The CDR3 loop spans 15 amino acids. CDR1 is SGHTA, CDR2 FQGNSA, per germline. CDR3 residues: CASSFYLGDQETQYF.

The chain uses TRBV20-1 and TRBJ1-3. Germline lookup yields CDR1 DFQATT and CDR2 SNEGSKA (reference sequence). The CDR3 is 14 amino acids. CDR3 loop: CSAWTHMTGNTIYF.

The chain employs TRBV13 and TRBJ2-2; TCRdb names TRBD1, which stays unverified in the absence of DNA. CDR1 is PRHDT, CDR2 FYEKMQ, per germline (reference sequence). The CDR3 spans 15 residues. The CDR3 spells CASKIGTASPGELFF.

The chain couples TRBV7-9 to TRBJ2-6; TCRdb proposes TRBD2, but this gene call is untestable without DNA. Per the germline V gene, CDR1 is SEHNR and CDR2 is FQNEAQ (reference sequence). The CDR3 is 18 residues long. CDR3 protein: CASSSGTSGRSGANVLTF. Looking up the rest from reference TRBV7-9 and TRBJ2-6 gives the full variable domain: DTGVSQNPRHKITKRGQNVTFRCDPISEHNRLYWYRQTLGQGPEFLTYFQNEAQLEKSRLLSDRFSAERPKGSFSTLEIQRTEQGDSAMYLCASSSGTSGRSGANVLTFGAGSRLTVL.

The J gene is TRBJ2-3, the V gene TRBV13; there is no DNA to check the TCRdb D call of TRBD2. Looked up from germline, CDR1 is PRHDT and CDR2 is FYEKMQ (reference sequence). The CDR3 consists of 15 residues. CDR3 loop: CASSLQAGGGNTQYF.

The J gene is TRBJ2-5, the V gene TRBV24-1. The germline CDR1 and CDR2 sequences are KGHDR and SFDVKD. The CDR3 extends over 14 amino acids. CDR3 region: CATSDLLDQETQYF.